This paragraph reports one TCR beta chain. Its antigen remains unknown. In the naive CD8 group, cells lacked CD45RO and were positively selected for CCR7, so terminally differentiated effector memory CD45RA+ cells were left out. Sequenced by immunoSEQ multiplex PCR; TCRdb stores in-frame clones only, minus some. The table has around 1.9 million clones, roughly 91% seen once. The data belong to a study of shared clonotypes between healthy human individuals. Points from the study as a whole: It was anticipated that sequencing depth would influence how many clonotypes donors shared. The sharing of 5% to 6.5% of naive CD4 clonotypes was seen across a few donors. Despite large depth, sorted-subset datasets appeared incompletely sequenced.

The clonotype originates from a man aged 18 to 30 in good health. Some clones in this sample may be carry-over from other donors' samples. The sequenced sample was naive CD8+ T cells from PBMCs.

The CDR3 loop reads CASSHGTGAPYEQYF. CDR3 sequence (DNA): TGTGCCAGCAGCCACGGGACAGGGGCGCCCTACGAGCAGTACTTC. The V gene is TRBV14, the J gene TRBJ2-7; 10 positions match TRBD1. The CDR3 length is 15 residues. Germline CDR1 SGHDN, CDR2 FVKESK. The V gene end was trimmed by 3 bases and the J gene end by 2 bases; junction bases not matched to a gene: 4.